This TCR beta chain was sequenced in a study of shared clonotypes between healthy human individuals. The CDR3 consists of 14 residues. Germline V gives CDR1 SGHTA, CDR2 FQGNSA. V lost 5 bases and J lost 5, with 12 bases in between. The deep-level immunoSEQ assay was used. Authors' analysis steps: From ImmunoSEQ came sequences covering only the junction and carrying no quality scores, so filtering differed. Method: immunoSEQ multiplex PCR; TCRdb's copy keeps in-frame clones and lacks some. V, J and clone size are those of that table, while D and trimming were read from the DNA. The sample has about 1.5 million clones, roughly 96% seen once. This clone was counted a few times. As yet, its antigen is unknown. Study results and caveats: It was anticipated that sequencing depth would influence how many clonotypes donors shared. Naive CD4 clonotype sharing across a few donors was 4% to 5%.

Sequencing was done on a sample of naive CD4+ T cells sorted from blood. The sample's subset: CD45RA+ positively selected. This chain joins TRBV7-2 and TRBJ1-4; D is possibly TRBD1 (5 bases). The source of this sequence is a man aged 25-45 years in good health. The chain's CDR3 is CASSAVSGNEKLFF. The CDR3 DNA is TGTGCCAGCAGCGCGGTGTCAGGGAATGAAAAACTGTTTTTT. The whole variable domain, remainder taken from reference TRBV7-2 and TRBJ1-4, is GAGVSQSPSNKVTEKGKDVELRCDPISGHTALYWYRQSLGQGLEFLIYFQGNSAPDKSGLPSDRFSAERTGGSVSTLTIQRTQQEDSAVYLCASSAVSGNEKLFFGSGTQLSVL.